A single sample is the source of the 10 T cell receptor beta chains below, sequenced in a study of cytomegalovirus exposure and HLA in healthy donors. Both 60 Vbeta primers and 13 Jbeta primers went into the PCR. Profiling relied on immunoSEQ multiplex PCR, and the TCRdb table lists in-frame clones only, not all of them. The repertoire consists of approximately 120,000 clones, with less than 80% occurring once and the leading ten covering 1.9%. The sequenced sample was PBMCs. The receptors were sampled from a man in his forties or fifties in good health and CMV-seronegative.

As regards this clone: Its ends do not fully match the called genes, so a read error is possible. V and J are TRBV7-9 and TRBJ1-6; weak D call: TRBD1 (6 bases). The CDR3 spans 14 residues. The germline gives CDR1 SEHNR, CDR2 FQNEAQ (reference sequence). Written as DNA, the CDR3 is TGTTCCAGCAGTTGGGCTCAGGGGAATTCACCCCTCCACTTT. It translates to CSSSWAQGNSPLHF. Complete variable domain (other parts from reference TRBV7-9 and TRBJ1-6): DTGVSQNPRHKITKRGQNVTFRCDPISEHNRLYWYRQTLGQGPEFLTYFQNEAQLEKSRLLSDRFSAERPKGSFSTLEIQRTEQGDSAMYLCSSSWAQGNSPLHFGNGTRLTVT.

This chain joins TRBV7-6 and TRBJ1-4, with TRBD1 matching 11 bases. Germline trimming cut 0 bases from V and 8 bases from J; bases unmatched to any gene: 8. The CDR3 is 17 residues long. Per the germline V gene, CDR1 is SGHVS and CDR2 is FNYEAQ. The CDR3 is CASSLAHRGTGGEKLFF. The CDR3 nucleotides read TGTGCCAGCAGCTTAGCGCATCGGGGGACAGGGGGAGAAAAACTGTTTTTT.

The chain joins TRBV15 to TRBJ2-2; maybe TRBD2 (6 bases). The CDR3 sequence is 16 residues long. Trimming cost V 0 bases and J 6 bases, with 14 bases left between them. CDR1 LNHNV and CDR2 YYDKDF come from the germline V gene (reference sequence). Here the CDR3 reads CATSRETSFDSGELFF. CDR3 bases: TGTGCCACCAGCAGAGAAACTAGCTTCGATTCCGGGGAGCTGTTTTTT.

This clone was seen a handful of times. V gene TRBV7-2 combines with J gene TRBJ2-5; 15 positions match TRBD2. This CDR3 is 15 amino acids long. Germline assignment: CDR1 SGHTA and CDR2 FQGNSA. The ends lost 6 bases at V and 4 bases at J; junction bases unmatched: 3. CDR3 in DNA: TGTGCCAGCAGTTCGGGACTAGCGGGGGGAGAGACCCAGTACTTC. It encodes CASSSGLAGGETQYF.

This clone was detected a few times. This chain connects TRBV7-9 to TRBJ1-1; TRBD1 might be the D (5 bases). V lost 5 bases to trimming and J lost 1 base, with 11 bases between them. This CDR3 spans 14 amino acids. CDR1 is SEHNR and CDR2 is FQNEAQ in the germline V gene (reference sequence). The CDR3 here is CASSPQTENTEAFF. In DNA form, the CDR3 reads TGTGCCAGCAGCCCCCAGACAGAGAACACTGAAGCTTTCTTT.

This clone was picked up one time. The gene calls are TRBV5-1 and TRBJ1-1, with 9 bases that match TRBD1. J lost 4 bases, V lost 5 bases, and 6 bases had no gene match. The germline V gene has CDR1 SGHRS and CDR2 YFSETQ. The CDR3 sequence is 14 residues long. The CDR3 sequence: CASRMGQGTTEAFF. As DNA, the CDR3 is TGCGCCAGCAGAATGGGACAGGGAACCACTGAAGCTTTCTTT.

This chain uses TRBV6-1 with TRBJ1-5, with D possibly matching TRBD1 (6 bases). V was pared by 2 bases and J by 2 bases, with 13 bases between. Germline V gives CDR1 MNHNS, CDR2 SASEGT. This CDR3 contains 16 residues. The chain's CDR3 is CASSESVTGRNQPQHF. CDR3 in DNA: TGTGCCAGCAGTGAATCAGTGACAGGACGCAATCAGCCCCAGCATTTT.

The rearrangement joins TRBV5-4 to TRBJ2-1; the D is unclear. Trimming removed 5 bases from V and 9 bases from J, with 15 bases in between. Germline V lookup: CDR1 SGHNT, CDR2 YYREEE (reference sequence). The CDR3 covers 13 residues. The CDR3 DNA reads TGTGCCAGCAGTTCTGAGGCTCGGAGTGAGCAGTTCTTC. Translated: CASSSEARSEQFF.

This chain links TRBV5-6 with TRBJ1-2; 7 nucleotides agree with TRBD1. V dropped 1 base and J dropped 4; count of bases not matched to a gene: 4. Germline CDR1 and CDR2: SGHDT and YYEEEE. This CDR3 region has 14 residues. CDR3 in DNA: TGTGCCAGCAGCTTGTTGGACAGGACCTATGGCTACACCTTC. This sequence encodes CASSLLDRTYGYTF.

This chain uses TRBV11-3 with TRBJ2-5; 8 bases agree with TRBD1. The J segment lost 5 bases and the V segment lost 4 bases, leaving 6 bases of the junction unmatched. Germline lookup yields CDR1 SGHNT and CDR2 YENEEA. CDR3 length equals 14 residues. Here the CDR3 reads CASSSTGGQETQYF. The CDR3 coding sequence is TGTGCCAGCAGCTCTACAGGGGGGCAGGAGACCCAGTACTTC.